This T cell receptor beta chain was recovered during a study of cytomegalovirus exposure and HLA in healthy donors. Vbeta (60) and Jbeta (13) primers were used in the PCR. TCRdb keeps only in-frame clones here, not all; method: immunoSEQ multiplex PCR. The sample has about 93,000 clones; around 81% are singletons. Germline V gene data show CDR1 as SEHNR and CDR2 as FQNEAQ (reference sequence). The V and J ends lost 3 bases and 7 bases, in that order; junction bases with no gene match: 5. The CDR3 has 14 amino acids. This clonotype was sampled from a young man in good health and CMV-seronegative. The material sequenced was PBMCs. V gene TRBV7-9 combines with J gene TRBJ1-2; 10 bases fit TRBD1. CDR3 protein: CASSFPGTGVGYTF. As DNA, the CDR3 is TGTGCCAGCAGCTTTCCCGGGACAGGGGTTGGCTACACCTTC.